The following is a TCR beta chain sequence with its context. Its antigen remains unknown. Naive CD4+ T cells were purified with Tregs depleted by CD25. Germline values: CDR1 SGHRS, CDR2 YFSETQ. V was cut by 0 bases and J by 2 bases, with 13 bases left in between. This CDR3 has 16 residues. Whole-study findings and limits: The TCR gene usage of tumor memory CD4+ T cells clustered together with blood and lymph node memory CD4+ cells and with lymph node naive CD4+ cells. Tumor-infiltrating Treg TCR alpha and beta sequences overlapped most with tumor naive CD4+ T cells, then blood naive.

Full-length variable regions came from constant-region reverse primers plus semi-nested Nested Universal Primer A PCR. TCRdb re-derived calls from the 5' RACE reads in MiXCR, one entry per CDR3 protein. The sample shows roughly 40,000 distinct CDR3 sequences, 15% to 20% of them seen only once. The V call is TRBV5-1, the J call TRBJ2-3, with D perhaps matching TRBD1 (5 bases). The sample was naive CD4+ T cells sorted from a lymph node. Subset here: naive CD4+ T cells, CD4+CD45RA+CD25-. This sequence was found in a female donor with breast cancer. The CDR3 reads CASSLGSTAITDTQYF. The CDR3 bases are TGCGCCAGCAGCTTGGGATCGACAGCAATCACAGATACGCAGTATTTT.